This T cell receptor (beta chain) emerged from a study of shared clonotypes between healthy human individuals. Profiling relied on immunoSEQ multiplex PCR, and the TCRdb table lists in-frame clones only, not all of them. The table records some 2 million clones, roughly 94% of them present only once. The ends were cut back, 8 bases at V and 1 base at J, with 11 bases in the middle. Per germline, CDR1 SGHAT and CDR2 FQNNGV. The CDR3 is made up of 14 amino acids. Sequencing input: naive CD4+ T cells sorted from blood. Specified subset: CD45RA+ positively selected. This chain links TRBV11-2 with TRBJ2-2; D remains unclear. The TCR comes from a man aged 18-30 years in good health. CDR3 in amino acids: CASVGPMNTGELFF. CDR3 nucleotides: TGTGCCAGCGTCGGACCGATGAACACCGGGGAGCTGTTTTTT.